In its sample, the clone carrying this T cell receptor (beta chain) was seen once. The study ran its PCR with 60 Vbeta and 13 Jbeta primers. The repertoire was sequenced with immunoSEQ multiplex PCR; TCRdb's copy has only in-frame clones and lacks some. The repertoire holds around 150,000 clones, with over 50% as singletons. This record belongs to a study of cytomegalovirus exposure and HLA in healthy donors. Germline V gene lookup returns CDR1 SGDLS and CDR2 YYNGEE. Trimming took off 0 bases at V and 0 bases at J, with 7 bases between the two ends. This CDR3 is 15 amino acids long. Sequencing was done on a sample of PBMCs. This chain connects TRBV9 to TRBJ2-1; D is undetermined. The TCR comes from a human donor in good health. Written as DNA, the CDR3 is TGTGCCAGCAGCGTAGACGTCAGCTCCTACAATGAGCAGTTCTTC. Residues: CASSVDVSSYNEQFF.